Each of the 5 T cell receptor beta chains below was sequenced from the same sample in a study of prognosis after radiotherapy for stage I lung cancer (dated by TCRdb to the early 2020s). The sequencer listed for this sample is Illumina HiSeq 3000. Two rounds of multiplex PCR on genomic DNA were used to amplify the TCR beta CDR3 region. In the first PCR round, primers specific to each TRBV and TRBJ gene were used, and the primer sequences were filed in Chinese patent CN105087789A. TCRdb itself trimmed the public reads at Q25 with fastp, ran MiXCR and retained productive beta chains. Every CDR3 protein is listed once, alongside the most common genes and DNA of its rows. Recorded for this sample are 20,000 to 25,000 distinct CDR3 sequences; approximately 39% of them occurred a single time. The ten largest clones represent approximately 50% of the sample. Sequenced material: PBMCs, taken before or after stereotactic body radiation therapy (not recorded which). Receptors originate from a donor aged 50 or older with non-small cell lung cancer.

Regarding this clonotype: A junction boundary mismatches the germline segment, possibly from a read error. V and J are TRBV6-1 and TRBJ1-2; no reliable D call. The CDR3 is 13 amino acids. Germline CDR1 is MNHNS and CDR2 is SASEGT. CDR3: CVSSEDPAVGYTF. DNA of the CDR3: TGTGTCAGCAGTGAAGACCCCGCCGTAGGTTACACCTTC.

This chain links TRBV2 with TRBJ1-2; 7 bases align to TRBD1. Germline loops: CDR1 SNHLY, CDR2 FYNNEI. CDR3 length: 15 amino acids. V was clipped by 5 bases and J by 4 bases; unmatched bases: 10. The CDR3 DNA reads TGTGCCAGCAGTCAACAGGGGCCCACGAGCTATGGCTACACCTTC. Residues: CASSQQGPTSYGYTF.

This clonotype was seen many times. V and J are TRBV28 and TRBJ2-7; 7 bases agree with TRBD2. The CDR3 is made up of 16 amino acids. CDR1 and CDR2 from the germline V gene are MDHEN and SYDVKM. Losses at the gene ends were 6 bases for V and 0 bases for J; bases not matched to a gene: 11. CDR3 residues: CASRSPGSGRSYEQYF. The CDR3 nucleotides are TGTGCCAGCAGGTCCCCCGGTAGCGGGCGCTCCTACGAGCAGTACTTC.

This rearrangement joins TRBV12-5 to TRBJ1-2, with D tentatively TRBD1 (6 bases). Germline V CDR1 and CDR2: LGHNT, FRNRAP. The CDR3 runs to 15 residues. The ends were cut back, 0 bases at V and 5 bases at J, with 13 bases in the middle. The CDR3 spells CASGLVPSTGYGYTF. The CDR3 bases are TGTGCTAGTGGTTTGGTACCATCAACAGGGTATGGCTACACCTTC.

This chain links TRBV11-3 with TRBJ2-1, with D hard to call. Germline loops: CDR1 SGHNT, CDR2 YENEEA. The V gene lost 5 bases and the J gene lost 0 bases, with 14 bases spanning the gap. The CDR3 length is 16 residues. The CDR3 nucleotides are TGTGCCAGCAGCCCTGACGGGCCAAGCTCCTACAATGAGCAGTTCTTC. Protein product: CASSPDGPSSYNEQFF.